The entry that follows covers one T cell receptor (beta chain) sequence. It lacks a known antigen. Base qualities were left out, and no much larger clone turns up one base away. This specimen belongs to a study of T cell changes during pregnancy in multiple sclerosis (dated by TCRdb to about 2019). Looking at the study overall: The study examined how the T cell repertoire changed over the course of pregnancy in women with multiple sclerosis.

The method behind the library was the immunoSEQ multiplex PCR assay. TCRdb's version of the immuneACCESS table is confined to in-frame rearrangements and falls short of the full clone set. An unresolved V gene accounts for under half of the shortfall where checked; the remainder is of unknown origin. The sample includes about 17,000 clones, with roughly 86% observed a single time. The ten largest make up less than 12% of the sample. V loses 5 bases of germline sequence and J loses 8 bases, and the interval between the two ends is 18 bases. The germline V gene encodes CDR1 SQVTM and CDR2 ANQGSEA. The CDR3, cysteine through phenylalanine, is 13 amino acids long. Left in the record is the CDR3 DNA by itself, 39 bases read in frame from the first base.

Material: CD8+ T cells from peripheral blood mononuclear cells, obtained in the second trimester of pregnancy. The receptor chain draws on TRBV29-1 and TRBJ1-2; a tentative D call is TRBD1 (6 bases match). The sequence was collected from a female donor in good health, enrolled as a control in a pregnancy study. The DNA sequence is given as TGCAGCGTTCCGGACAGCTCCTTAATGGGCTACACCTTC. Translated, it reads CSVPDSSLMGYTF.